Listed here are 8 T cell receptor beta chains from one sample, sequenced in a study of vaccination effects on CD4 cells after COVID-19. Their target antigens are unknown. Before any sequencing was done, the ViraFEST assay used viral peptide pools to expand antigen-specific CD4+ T cells. Isolation of CD4+ T cells took place after ten to eleven days of culture. Assay used: immunoSEQ multiplex PCR; TCRdb lists only in-frame clones, some missing. This table has under 80,000 clones, around 74% appearing once. The sample in question was CD4+ T cells from PBMCs cultured with HCoV-229E spike peptides, obtained before COVID-19 vaccination. The source of these receptors is a human donor who received a COVID-19 vaccine.

The chain employs TRBV6-4 and TRBJ1-3; 7 positions agree with TRBD1. The V gene end was trimmed by 6 bases and the J gene end by 1 base; junction bases not matched to a gene: 3. Germline V gene data show CDR1 as MRHNA and CDR2 as SNTAGT. The CDR3 has 14 residues. The CDR3 sequence is CASSSGGSGNTIYF. The CDR3 bases are TGTGCCAGCAGCTCAGGGGGATCTGGAAACACCATATATTTT.

Only a few counts were recorded for this clone. V usage is TRBV6-2 or TRBV6-3 and J usage is TRBJ1-2; D perhaps matches TRBD1 (6 bases). Germline V gene sequence: CDR1 MNHEY, CDR2 SVGEGT. Trimming cost V 2 bases and J 1 base, with 14 bases left between them. There are 16 residues in the CDR3. As DNA, the CDR3 is TGTGCCAGCAGTTACAATCGACAGGATAGTAACTATGGCTACACCTTC. This sequence encodes CASSYNRQDSNYGYTF.

This clone was detected only a few times. The rearrangement links TRBV19 to TRBJ1-5; no clear D gene. The V gene lost 3 bases and the J gene lost 2 bases, with 14 bases spanning the gap. Germline V gene lookup returns CDR1 LNHDA and CDR2 SQIVND (reference sequence). This CDR3 is built from 16 residues. This CDR3 is CASSITHKDRNQPQHF. The CDR3 region has the DNA TGTGCCAGTAGTATCACCCACAAGGACCGCAATCAGCCCCAGCATTTT.

The V and J genes are TRBV24-1 and TRBJ2-1; TRBD1 agrees at 9 bases. Germline trimming cut 3 bases from V and 8 bases from J; bases unmatched to any gene: 10. The germline gives CDR1 KGHDR, CDR2 SFDVKD. The CDR3 consists of 16 residues. CDR3 amino acids: CATSDRGQGTWDEQFF. CDR3 coding DNA: TGTGCCACCAGTGATCGGGGACAGGGTACTTGGGATGAGCAGTTCTTC.

The chain links TRBV24-1 to TRBJ1-5; 8 positions match TRBD1. CDR1 KGHDR and CDR2 SFDVKD come from the germline V gene. The V gene end was trimmed by 5 bases and the J gene end by 7 bases; junction bases not matched to a gene: 6. This CDR3 has 14 amino acids. The CDR3 reads CATSGQGAGQPQHF. CDR3 DNA: TGTGCCACCAGTGGGCAGGGGGCGGGACAGCCCCAGCATTTT.

The J gene is TRBJ2-5, the V gene TRBV6-1, with D hard to call. Germline V gives CDR1 MNHNS, CDR2 SASEGT. The CDR3 covers 14 residues. The germline V and J ends were trimmed by 0 bases and 7 bases, with 12 bases remaining between them. CDR3 in DNA: TGTGCCAGCAGTGAAGCGGTGGGTGGCACGACCCAGTACTTC. This translates into CASSEAVGGTTQYF.

In this sample, this clone turned up a few times. This chain joins TRBV13 and TRBJ2-2, with no clear D. Germline lookup yields CDR1 PRHDT and CDR2 FYEKMQ (reference sequence). The CDR3 loop spans 13 amino acids. With 2 bases removed from V and 5 bases from J, the gap between germline ends came to 6 bases. Here the CDR3 DNA reads TGTGCCAGCAGCTTATTCGGTACCGGGGAGCTGTTTTTT. This encodes CASSLFGTGELFF.

V and J are TRBV3-1 (or the pseudogene TRBV3-2) and TRBJ1-1; D gene uncertain. Trimming left V 3 bases short and J 0 bases short, with 11 bases between. The V gene's germline CDR1 is LGHDT and CDR2 YNNKEL (reference sequence). The CDR3 is 15 amino acids. CDR3 nucleotide sequence: TGTGCCAGCAGCCAGTCGTCCGGGGTGAACACTGAAGCTTTCTTT. It encodes CASSQSSGVNTEAFF.